This T cell receptor (beta chain) stems from a study of blood T cell repertoires in COVID-19. Whole-study context: The origin of the acute and convalescent COVID-19 samples was the United States, Italy and Spain. T cells, B-cell-depleted T cells, or PBMCs supplied cDNA or gDNA.

This CDR3 region has 15 residues. Authors' processing steps: Scientists estimated how many nucleated cells there were by amplifying reference gene primers. Assay: immunoSEQ multiplex PCR; the TCRdb copy retains only in-frame clones and omits some. Clonal size and the V and J genes are those of that table, whereas D and trimming came from the DNA. The sample shows tens of thousands of clones, about nine tenths of them seen only once. The sequenced material came from peripheral blood. This sequence originates from a man aged 70-80 years with acute or convalescent COVID-19. This chain links TRBV21-1 with TRBJ1-2; the tabulated D call, TRBD1, remains unverified against the DNA. TRBV21-1 counts as a pseudogene. The CDR3 here is CASSNYRTHRYGYTF. In DNA form, the CDR3 reads TGTGCCAGCAGCAACTACAGGACCCATAGGTATGGCTACACCTTC.